These 32 T cell receptor beta chains were all obtained from the same sample, sequenced in a study of shared clonotypes between healthy human individuals. Assay used: immunoSEQ multiplex PCR; TCRdb lists only in-frame clones, some missing. The profile covers 2 million to 2.5 million clones, with approximately 94% appearing a single time and 0.1% to 0.15% taken by the ten largest. The material sequenced was naive CD4+ T cells sorted from blood. Subset defined: CD45RA+ positively selected. These receptors were collected from a man younger than 35 in good health.

The chain joins TRBV6-6 to TRBJ1-1, with D unclear. Germline-derived CDR1 and CDR2 are MNHNY and SVGAGI (reference sequence). This CDR3 contains 12 residues. V was pared by 7 bases and J by 3 bases, with 9 bases between. Here the CDR3 DNA reads TGTGCCAGCAAGGCCGGAGACACTGAAGCTTTCTTT. Protein sequence: CASKAGDTEAFF.

Note on this clone: Other DNA variants within this sample encode the same CDR3. This chain connects TRBV6-5 to TRBJ2-2; 9 bases match TRBD2. CDR1 and CDR2 (germline): MNHEY, SVGAGI. The V gene end was trimmed by 6 bases and the J gene end by 7 bases; junction bases not matched to a gene: 0. This CDR3 spans 12 amino acids. CDR3 protein: CASRAGGGELFF. The CDR3 DNA reads as TGTGCCAGCAGAGCGGGGGGCGGGGAGCTGTTTTTT.

The chain employs TRBV5-4 and TRBJ2-2; 8 bases match TRBD2. The germline CDR1 and CDR2 sequences are SGHNT and YYREEE (reference sequence). The CDR3 runs to 16 residues. V lost 3 bases to trimming and J lost 0 bases; unmatched junction nucleotides: 4. CDR3 amino acids: CASSSGGGANTGELFF. DNA for the CDR3: TGTGCCAGCAGCTCGGGAGGGGGAGCGAACACCGGGGAGCTGTTTTTT.

The V call is TRBV4-1, the J call TRBJ2-5; 12 nucleotides match TRBD2. CDR3 length: 16 amino acids. CDR1 is MGHRA and CDR2 is YSYEKL in the germline V gene. J gave up 4 bases and V 2 bases, and 5 bases lay outside the gene matches. Here the CDR3 reads CASSQTLAGGVETQYF. CDR3 sequence (DNA): TGCGCCAGCAGCCAAACACTAGCGGGGGGAGTAGAGACCCAGTACTTC.

The V call is TRBV2, the J call TRBJ2-7; possibly TRBD1 or TRBD2 for D (5 bases each). Deletions cut 8 bases from V and 2 bases from J, with 13 bases between. The length of the CDR3 is 13 residues. The germline V gene encodes CDR1 SNHLY and CDR2 FYNNEI. This CDR3 is CASAQRGAYEQYF. CDR3 nucleotides: TGTGCCAGCGCACAGAGGGGCGCCTACGAGCAGTACTTC.

The V gene is TRBV5-1, the J gene TRBJ2-3, with a weak D call TRBD2 (5 bases). The ends were cut back, 5 bases at V and 1 base at J, with 11 bases in the middle. The CDR3 loop spans 14 amino acids. CDR1 is SGHRS, CDR2 YFSETQ, per germline. This CDR3 reads CASSYGERTDTQYF. DNA for the CDR3: TGCGCCAGCAGTTATGGGGAGCGCACAGATACGCAGTATTTT. Filled out from reference TRBV5-1 and TRBJ2-3, the complete variable domain reads KAGVTQTPRYLIKTRGQQVTLSCSPISGHRSVSWYQQTPGQGLQFLFEYFSETQRNKGNFPGRFSGRQFSNSRSEMNVSTLELGDSALYLCASSYGERTDTQYFGPGTRLTVL.

The rearrangement joins TRBV11-2 to TRBJ2-7, with D hard to call. The germline V and J ends were trimmed by 3 bases and 2 bases, with 17 bases remaining between them. The V gene's germline CDR1 is SGHAT and CDR2 FQNNGV. This CDR3 contains 16 residues. The CDR3 nucleotides are TGTGCCAGCAGCTTTCTCCATCCTGGCGGAGCCTACGAGCAGTACTTC. Translated: CASSFLHPGGAYEQYF. Full variable domain (outside the CDR3, taken from reference TRBV11-2 and TRBJ2-7): EAGVAQSPRYKIIEKRQSVAFWCNPISGHATLYWYQQILGQGPKLLIQFQNNGVVDDSQLPKDRFSAERLKGVDSTLKIQPAKLEDSAVYLCASSFLHPGGAYEQYFGPGTRLTVT.

V is TRBV6-5 and J is TRBJ1-6; D possibly corresponds to TRBD1 (5 bases). The CDR3 length is 15 residues. Between the trimmed V and J ends, which lost 6 bases and 5 bases, there was a span of 14 bases. Germline-derived CDR1 and CDR2 are MNHEY and SVGAGI. CDR3 loop: CASRGGDGHNSPLHF. CDR3 DNA: TGTGCCAGCAGGGGGGGTGATGGACATAATTCACCCCTCCACTTT.

The chain links TRBV28 to TRBJ1-2; D is ambiguous. The germline V gene encodes CDR1 MDHEN and CDR2 SYDVKM. The CDR3 contains 13 residues. V was shortened by 6 bases and J by 4 bases, with 12 bases between the two germline ends. CDR3: CASSPGLVYGYTF. The CDR3 coding sequence is TGTGCCAGCAGCCCCGGTTTGGTCTATGGCTACACCTTC.

With regard to this clone: In the same sample, other DNA sequences code for this CDR3. The chain couples TRBV29-1 to TRBJ2-3, with 9 nucleotides matching TRBD2. Trimming removed 6 bases from V and 4 bases from J; junction bases left unmatched: 5. Germline assignment: CDR1 SQVTM and CDR2 ANQGSEA. The CDR3 runs to 13 residues. The CDR3 loop is CSVVAGVADTQYF. CDR3 coding DNA: TGCAGCGTCGTAGCGGGAGTGGCAGATACGCAGTATTTT.

The rearrangement uses TRBV28 and TRBJ2-2; D might be TRBD2 (6 bases). Germline V lookup: CDR1 MDHEN, CDR2 SYDVKM. V lost 8 bases to trimming and J lost 5 bases, with 12 bases between them. This CDR3 comprises 13 residues. In DNA, the CDR3 is TGTGCCAGCTTATATCGGGGGACCGGGGAGCTGTTTTTT. Protein product: CASLYRGTGELFF.

This sequence joins TRBV27 and TRBJ2-3; 7 positions agree with TRBD2. The germline V gene encodes CDR1 MNHEY and CDR2 SMNVEV (reference sequence). This CDR3 comprises 13 residues. V lost 10 bases to trimming and J lost 2 bases; unmatched junction nucleotides: 6. The CDR3 DNA sequence: TGTGCCATACAGCGGGGACCCACAGATACGCAGTATTTT. Encoded protein: CAIQRGPTDTQYF.

This chain uses TRBV4-2 with TRBJ2-2, with D hard to call. CDR1 and CDR2 (germline): LGHNA, YNFKEQ. V lost 0 bases and J lost 4, with 12 bases in between. The CDR3 covers 16 residues. DNA of the CDR3: TGTGCCAGCAGCCAAGATCCGGCGGATTTCACCGGGGAGCTGTTTTTT. It codes for CASSQDPADFTGELFF.

In regard to this clone: Other DNA sequences of this sample code for an identical CDR3. Here the CDR3 reads CASSQDGTYGYTF. Written as DNA, the CDR3 is TGCGCCAGCAGCCAAGATGGCACCTATGGCTACACCTTC. The chain is built from TRBV4-3 and TRBJ1-2, with unresolved D. CDR1 and CDR2 from the germline V gene are LGHNA and YSLEER. Trimming removed 0 bases from V and 4 bases from J, with 6 bases in between. CDR3 size: 13 residues.

V and J are TRBV15 and TRBJ2-7; perhaps TRBD1 as D (6 bases). This CDR3 spans 13 amino acids. V dropped 1 base and J dropped 3 bases, with 7 bases sitting between them. Germline V gives CDR1 LNHNV, CDR2 YYDKDF (reference sequence). CDR3 nucleotide sequence: TGTGCCACCAGCAGAGGGACAGACTACGAGCAGTACTTC. Translating it yields CATSRGTDYEQYF. The full variable domain, completed using reference TRBV15 and TRBJ2-7, is DAMVIQNPRYQVTQFGKPVTLSCSQTLNHNVMYWYQQKSSQAPKLLFHYYDKDFNNEADTPDNFQSRRPNTSFCFLDIRSPGLGDTAMYLCATSRGTDYEQYFGPGTRLTVT.

The rearrangement joins TRBV18 to TRBJ1-4; possible D gene TRBD1, 5 bases. The germline V and J ends were trimmed by 4 bases and 11 bases, with 17 bases remaining between them. CDR1 KGHSH and CDR2 LQKENI come from the germline V gene. The CDR3 is 14 residues long. The CDR3 reads CASSLGDGLGKLFF. CDR3 in DNA: TGTGCCAGCTCACTCGGGGACGGGCTCGGGAAACTGTTTTTT.

This clone was seen only once. This rearrangement joins TRBV6-5 to TRBJ2-3, with TRBD1 matching over 9 bases. After removal of 0 bases from V and 3 bases from J, the junction contained 4 bases not matched to a gene. This CDR3 is 16 amino acids long. Germline-derived CDR1 and CDR2 are MNHEY and SVGAGI. For the CDR3, the DNA is TGTGCCAGCAGTTACTCGGGACAGGGAGGGACAGATACGCAGTATTTT. It encodes CASSYSGQGGTDTQYF.

This chain uses TRBV6-1 with TRBJ1-5; a possible D gene is TRBD1 (5 bases). CDR1 and CDR2 from the germline V gene are MNHNS and SASEGT. V gave up 4 bases and J gave up 2 bases, with 9 bases separating them. The CDR3 spans 14 residues. Written as DNA, the CDR3 is TGTGCCAGCAGTGGGGGCGTGGGCAATCAGCCCCAGCATTTT. Residues: CASSGGVGNQPQHF.

As concerns this clone: Other DNA sequences within the sample encode an identical CDR3. V gene TRBV10-3 combines with J gene TRBJ1-4, with unresolved D. The CDR3 consists of 15 residues. In germline, CDR1 is ENHRY, CDR2 SYGVKD. V dropped 0 bases and J dropped 1 base, with 6 bases sitting between them. CDR3 sequence reads: CAISESGLTNEKLFF. CDR3 in DNA: TGTGCCATCAGTGAGTCAGGGCTAACTAATGAAAAACTGTTTTTT.

The chain combines TRBV30 with TRBJ2-5; TRBD2 matches at 12 bases. CDR1 and CDR2 (germline): GTSNPN, SVGIG (reference sequence). Germline trimming cut 4 bases from V and 5 bases from J; bases unmatched to any gene: 14. The CDR3 runs to 17 residues. The CDR3 DNA reads as TGTGCCTGGAACCCCTCGCGGACTAGCGGGGTCTGGGAGACCCAGTACTTC. Encoded protein: CAWNPSRTSGVWETQYF.

V gene TRBV5-4 combines with J gene TRBJ1-2, with 9 positions matching TRBD1. CDR1 SGHNT and CDR2 YYREEE come from the germline V gene (reference sequence). The V and J ends lost 4 bases and 7 bases, in that order; junction bases with no gene match: 8. This CDR3 region has 14 residues. The CDR3 is CASSQGQGLGGYTF. For the CDR3, the DNA is TGTGCCAGCAGCCAAGGACAGGGGTTGGGTGGCTACACCTTC.

The chain recombines TRBV30 with TRBJ1-5; D gene ambiguous. V shed 5 bases and J shed 4 bases, with 12 bases lying between them. The CDR3 covers 13 residues. The germline gives CDR1 GTSNPN, CDR2 SVGIG (reference sequence). The CDR3, as DNA: TGTGCCTGGTGTCAGGCGCCTAATCAGCCCCAGCATTTT. Its protein product is CAWCQAPNQPQHF.

V usage is TRBV7-2 and J usage is TRBJ2-7, with 10 nucleotides matching TRBD2. Germline values: CDR1 SGHTA, CDR2 FQGNSA. V trimming: 5 bases; J trimming: 3 bases; junction bases outside the gene matches: 7. This CDR3 has 15 amino acids. The CDR3 region is CASSPQPSGSYEQYF. The CDR3 nucleotides are TGTGCCAGCAGCCCCCAACCTAGCGGGAGCTACGAGCAGTACTTC.

The chain employs TRBV5-1 and TRBJ2-7, with D tentatively TRBD2 (5 bases). The germline CDR1 and CDR2 sequences are SGHRS and YFSETQ. V was clipped by 4 bases and J by 4 bases, with 12 bases between them. The CDR3 loop spans 13 amino acids. The CDR3 DNA reads TGCGCCAGCAGCCAAGAGGGAGCGTACGAGCAGTACTTC. It yields the protein CASSQEGAYEQYF. Drawing the rest from reference TRBV5-1 and TRBJ2-7, the complete variable domain is KAGVTQTPRYLIKTRGQQVTLSCSPISGHRSVSWYQQTPGQGLQFLFEYFSETQRNKGNFPGRFSGRQFSNSRSEMNVSTLELGDSALYLCASSQEGAYEQYFGPGTRLTVT.

The chain employs TRBV19 and TRBJ1-1; 7 positions match TRBD1. Germline-derived CDR1 and CDR2 are LNHDA and SQIVND (reference sequence). This CDR3 spans 14 amino acids. V lost 3 bases, J lost 7 bases, and 8 bases stayed unmatched. CDR3 in DNA: TGTGCCAGTAGTATCTTACAGGGGATGGATGAAGCTTTCTTT. Its translation is CASSILQGMDEAFF.

J is TRBJ1-1 and V is TRBV7-8, with D uncertain. The V gene's germline CDR1 is SGHVS and CDR2 FQNEAQ. V lost 3 bases to trimming and J lost 4 bases, with 9 bases between them. CDR3 length: 13 residues. CDR3 bases: TGTGCCAGCAGCTTCGTCGAGAGCACTGAAGCTTTCTTT. This codes for CASSFVESTEAFF.

The chain is built from TRBV6-1 and TRBJ1-5; a possible D gene is TRBD1 (6 bases). Trimming stripped 3 bases from V and 1 base from J, with 10 bases between. Germline V lookup: CDR1 MNHNS, CDR2 SASEGT. The CDR3 consists of 15 residues. The CDR3 loop is CASSEAQGSNQPQHF. The DNA for the CDR3 is TGTGCCAGCAGTGAGGCGCAGGGGAGCAATCAGCCCCAGCATTTT.

This chain's CDR3 is CASSLYTEAFF. The DNA of the CDR3 is TGTGCCAGCAGCTTGTACACTGAAGCTTTCTTT. The chain has TRBV5-6 and TRBJ1-1; D gene uncertain. The V and J ends lost 1 base and 3 bases respectively, with 1 base between them. Per the germline V gene, CDR1 is SGHDT and CDR2 is YYEEEE. The CDR3 sequence is 11 residues long.

The gene calls are TRBV9 and TRBJ2-2; no clear D gene. The CDR3 is made up of 15 amino acids. Germline V lookup: CDR1 SGDLS, CDR2 YYNGEE. Trimming stripped 0 bases from V and 1 base from J, with 7 bases between. The CDR3 region is CASSVASLNTGELFF. The CDR3 DNA sequence: TGTGCCAGCAGCGTAGCCAGCCTGAACACCGGGGAGCTGTTTTTT.

This chain uses TRBV4-1 with TRBJ1-1, with D unresolved. Germline CDR1 MGHRA, CDR2 YSYEKL. The CDR3 sequence is 13 residues long. V was pared by 1 base and J by 7 bases, with 10 bases between. CDR3 bases: TGCGCCAGCAGCCAAGTCCGGAATTATGAAGCTTTCTTT. Residues: CASSQVRNYEAFF.

This sequence joins TRBV6-5 and TRBJ2-5; D remains ambiguous. CDR3 size: 12 residues. The germline V gene has CDR1 MNHEY and CDR2 SVGAGI. The V gene lost 2 bases and the J gene lost 4 bases, with 5 bases spanning the gap. CDR3 region: CASSYNRETQYF. The CDR3 DNA sequence: TGTGCCAGCAGTTACAACAGAGAGACCCAGTACTTC.

The chain joins TRBV6-1 to TRBJ1-2, with TRBD1 matching over 9 bases. The germline gives CDR1 MNHNS, CDR2 SASEGT. J lost 4 bases, V lost 3 bases, and 9 bases had no gene match. The CDR3 runs to 16 residues. CDR3 protein: CASSDSGTGSSYGYTF. The CDR3 coding sequence is TGTGCCAGCAGTGATAGCGGGACAGGGAGTTCCTATGGCTACACCTTC.